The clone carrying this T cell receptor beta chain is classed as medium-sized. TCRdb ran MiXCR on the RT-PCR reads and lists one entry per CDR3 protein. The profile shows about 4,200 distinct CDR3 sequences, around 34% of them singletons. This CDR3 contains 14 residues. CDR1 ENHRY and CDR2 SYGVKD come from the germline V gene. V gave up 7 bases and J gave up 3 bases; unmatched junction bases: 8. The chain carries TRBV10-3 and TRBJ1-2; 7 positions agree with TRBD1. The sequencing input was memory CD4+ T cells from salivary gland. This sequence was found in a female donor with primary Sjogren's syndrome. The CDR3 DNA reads TGTGCCATCACCAGGGGGGGGTCGGACTATGGCTACACCTTC. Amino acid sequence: CAITRGGSDYGYTF.